Sequencing of this T cell receptor beta chain was carried out in a study of Ad26.COV2.S vaccination and SARS-CoV-2 variants. At the level of the study: Donor joined the COV1001 Ad26.COV2.S trial arm. The authors gave Ad26.COV2.S intramuscularly, either once or twice 56 days apart.

This sample's treatment: some 20 received Ad26.COV2.S at low or high dose, single or two shots; five or six received placebo; per-sample allocation not given. Specimen acquisition occurred on day 63 following the initial vaccine or placebo injection. The V and J ends lost 6 bases and 1 base, in that order; junction bases with no gene match: 3. Germline V gene sequence: CDR1 SNHLY, CDR2 FYNNEI. This CDR3 is 13 amino acids long. The table came from immunoSEQ multiplex PCR; TCRdb's copy has only in-frame clones and leaves some out. Of 350,000 to 450,000 clones in the sample, 80% to 90% are singletons; the top ten hold around 3.6%. About this clone itself: Other DNA sequences of this sample code for an identical CDR3.

The sequences come from peripheral blood, collected in a trial of Ad26.COV2.S vaccine versus placebo. The V call is TRBV2, the J call TRBJ2-7; 7 bases align to TRBD1. The TCR sequence derives from a person aged 18 to 59 who received the Ad26.COV2.S COVID-19 vaccine or a placebo. The DNA of the CDR3 is TGTGCCAGCAGCGGGGACAGATCCTACGAGCAGTACTTC. It encodes CASSGDRSYEQYF. The variable domain in full, completed from reference TRBV2 and TRBJ2-7, reads EPEVTQTPSHQVTQMGQEVILRCVPISNHLYFYWYRQILGQKVEFLVSFYNNEISEKSEIFDDQFSVERPDGSNFTLKIRSTKLEDSAMYFCASSGDRSYEQYFGPGTRLTVT.